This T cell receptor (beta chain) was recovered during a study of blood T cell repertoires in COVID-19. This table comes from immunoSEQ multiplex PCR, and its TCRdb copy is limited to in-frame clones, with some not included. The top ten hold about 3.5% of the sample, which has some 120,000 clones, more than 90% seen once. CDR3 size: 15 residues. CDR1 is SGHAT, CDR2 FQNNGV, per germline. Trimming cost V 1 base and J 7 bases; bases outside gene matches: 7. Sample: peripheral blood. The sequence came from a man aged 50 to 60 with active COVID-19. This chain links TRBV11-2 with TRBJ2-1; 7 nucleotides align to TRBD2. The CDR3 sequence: CASSLGGGRSNEQFF. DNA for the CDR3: TGTGCCAGCAGCTTAGGAGGCGGGAGAAGTAATGAGCAGTTCTTC.